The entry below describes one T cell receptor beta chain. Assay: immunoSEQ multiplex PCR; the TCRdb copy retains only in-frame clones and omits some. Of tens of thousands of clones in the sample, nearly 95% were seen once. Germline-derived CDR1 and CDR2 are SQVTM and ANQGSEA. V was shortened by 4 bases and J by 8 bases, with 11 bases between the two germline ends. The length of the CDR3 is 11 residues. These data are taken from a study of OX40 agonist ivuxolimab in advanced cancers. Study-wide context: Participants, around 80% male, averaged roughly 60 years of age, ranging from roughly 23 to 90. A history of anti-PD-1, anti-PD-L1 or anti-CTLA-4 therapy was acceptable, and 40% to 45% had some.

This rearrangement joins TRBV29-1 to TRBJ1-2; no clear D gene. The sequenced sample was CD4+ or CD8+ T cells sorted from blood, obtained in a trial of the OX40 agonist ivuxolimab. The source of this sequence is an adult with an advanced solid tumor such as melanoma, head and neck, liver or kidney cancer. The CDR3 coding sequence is TGCAGCGTTGCTGGGAGCGAGGGCTACACCTTC. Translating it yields CSVAGSEGYTF.